A single sample gave rise to the 9 T cell receptor beta chains below, sequenced in a study of T cell repertoires in cytomegalovirus infection. TCRdb itself ran the reads through MiXCR, one entry per CDR3 protein. The sample yields under 500,000 distinct CDR3 sequences, approximately 42% seen once. Their antigen targets remain unknown. The sequenced sample was cultured PBMCs, obtained from culture after CMV antigen stimulation. The source of these receptors is a human donor in good health (CMV status not recorded). Some clones in this sample may be carry-over from other donors' samples.

The V call is TRBV12-3 or TRBV12-4, the J call TRBJ2-5, with 11 bases matching TRBD2. The CDR3 has 19 amino acids. The V gene end was trimmed by 1 base and the J gene end by 5 bases; junction bases not matched to a gene: 15. In DNA form, the CDR3 reads TGTGCCAGCAGTTTAGGCCCTCCTCTAACTAGCGGGAGTTTTGAGACCCAGTACTTC. This sequence encodes CASSLGPPLTSGSFETQYF.

The chain carries TRBV12-5 and TRBJ2-7; D is unclear. Germline CDR1 LGHNT, CDR2 FRNRAP. The CDR3 is 14 residues long. Trimming removed 7 bases from V and 0 bases from J, with 13 bases in between. For the CDR3, the DNA is TGTGCTAGTGCCCCTCTCCCGGACTCCTACGAGCAGTACTTC. Amino acids: CASAPLPDSYEQYF.

This chain uses TRBV7-2 with TRBJ2-5; possible D gene TRBD1, 5 bases. CDR1 SGHTA and CDR2 FQGNSA come from the germline V gene. V lost 5 bases and J lost 0, with 10 bases in between. CDR3 length: 14 residues. In DNA form, the CDR3 reads TGTGCCAGCAGCGTGACAGTCTACCAAGAGACCCAGTACTTC. It is translated as CASSVTVYQETQYF.

V gene TRBV10-3 combines with J gene TRBJ1-6; 7 positions agree with TRBD1. CDR1 is ENHRY and CDR2 is SYGVKD in the germline V gene. CDR3 length equals 15 residues. With 6 bases clipped from V and 6 bases from J, the junction kept 8 bases outside the gene matches. The CDR3 DNA reads as TGTGCCATCAGCCCTTTGGACAGGAGTAATTCACCCCTCCACTTT. Amino acids: CAISPLDRSNSPLHF.

There are a few counts of this clonotype. The CDR3 sequence: CATSDPRRGQETQYF. CDR3 nucleotides: TGTGCCACTTCAGACCCTCGACGGGGCCAAGAGACCCAGTACTTC. The V gene is TRBV19, the J gene TRBJ2-5; D may be TRBD2 (5 bases). Germline V lookup: CDR1 LNHDA, CDR2 SQIVND (reference sequence). The length of the CDR3 is 15 residues. The ends were cut back, 10 bases at V and 1 base at J, with 19 bases in the middle.

This clonotype has a handful of counts. Here the CDR3 reads CASSRAAGFQPQHF. The CDR3 DNA sequence: TGTGCCAGCAGCCGAGCAGCGGGGTTTCAGCCCCAGCATTTT. The chain uses TRBV7-2 and TRBJ1-5; no reliable D call. V was trimmed by 5 bases and J by 6 bases, leaving 14 bases between them. This CDR3 is 14 amino acids long. Germline V lookup: CDR1 SGHTA, CDR2 FQGNSA.

The chain couples TRBV7-8 to TRBJ2-1; D is possibly TRBD1 or TRBD2 (5 bases each). Trimming removed 7 bases at V and 6 bases at J, with 25 bases between. This CDR3 is built from 17 residues. Looked up from germline, CDR1 is SGHVS and CDR2 is FQNEAQ. The DNA for the CDR3 is TGTGCCAGCACCCCTCTAGGGGCTAGCCAAGGGACCAATGAGCAGTTCTTC. Residues: CASTPLGASQGTNEQFF. Looking up the rest from reference TRBV7-8 and TRBJ2-1 gives the full variable domain: GAGVSQSPRYKVAKRGQDVALRCDPISGHVSLFWYQQALGQGPEFLTYFQNEAQLDKSGLPSDRFFAERPEGSVSTLKIQRTQQEDSAVYLCASTPLGASQGTNEQFFGPGTRLTVL.

This clonotype was counted between two and nine times. The chain links TRBV11-2 to TRBJ1-1, with TRBD1 matching 8 bases. The germline gives CDR1 SGHAT, CDR2 FQNNGV. The J segment lost 1 base and the V segment lost 4 bases, leaving 2 bases of the junction unmatched. CDR3 length: 14 amino acids. DNA of the CDR3: TGTGCCAGCAGCTCAGGGACAGGGAACACTGAAGCTTTCTTT. Translated, it gives CASSSGTGNTEAFF.

This clonotype has a handful of counts. The V gene is TRBV27, the J gene TRBJ1-4, with a possible D match to TRBD1 (5 bases). With 2 bases removed from V and 8 bases from J, the gap between germline ends came to 12 bases. The V gene's germline CDR1 is MNHEY and CDR2 SMNVEV (reference sequence). The CDR3 spans 14 residues. CDR3 amino acids: CASSLVAWGEKLFF. Here the CDR3 DNA reads TGTGCCAGCAGTTTAGTGGCGTGGGGGGAAAAACTGTTTTTT.